This T cell receptor (beta chain) was retrieved from a study of T cell repertoires in cytomegalovirus infection. TCRdb re-called the reads with MiXCR, one entry per CDR3 protein. The table lists fewer than 900,000 distinct CDR3 sequences, 25% to 30% of them singletons. About this clonotype itself: Antigen specificity is unknown.

Trimming shortened V by 3 bases and J by 0 bases, and 18 bases separated the two germline ends. Germline V gene lookup returns CDR1 DFQATT and CDR2 SNEGSKA (reference sequence). This CDR3 contains 17 residues. This material consisted of cultured CD8+ T cells from PBMCs, taken from culture after CMV antigen stimulation. The sequence was collected from a human donor in good health (CMV status not recorded). Some clones in this sample may be carry-over from other donors' samples. This chain uses TRBV20-1 with TRBJ1-5; D is possibly TRBD1 (6 bases). The CDR3 reads CSASQGWTAYSNQPQHF. The CDR3 DNA is TGCAGTGCTAGTCAGGGCTGGACAGCCTATAGCAATCAGCCCCAGCATTTT.